This entry is about one TCR beta chain. Antigen unknown. The study ran its PCR with 60 Vbeta and 13 Jbeta primers. Authors' methods: In a later analysis, around 10 million of 65 million to 80 million unique beta chains occurred in at least two donors. The assay was immunoSEQ multiplex PCR, and TCRdb's table has in-frame clones only and misses some. The V and J calls and clone size are taken from that table; D and trimming were inferred from the DNA. Of 90,000 to 130,000 clones detected, around 80% appear once; the ten largest clones hold 13%. Germline CDR1 SEHNR, CDR2 FQNEAQ (reference sequence). The CDR3 covers 15 residues. Trimming left V 2 bases short and J 0 bases short, with 10 bases between. This sample stems from a study of cytomegalovirus exposure and HLA in healthy donors. Notes on the study in general: As a later analysis showed, several of the most significant clusters appeared to be linked to common viral pathogens. Differences between HLA loci emerged in a later analysis of TCR association rates, with DRB1 most and HLA-C fewest.

The rearrangement links TRBV7-9 to TRBJ1-1; D uncertain. The sequenced sample was PBMCs. This receptor was obtained from a man aged 30 to 39 in good health and CMV-seropositive. The DNA of the CDR3 is TGTGCCAGCAGCTTAAGTAGAGTCATGAACACTGAAGCTTTCTTT. It encodes CASSLSRVMNTEAFF. The whole variable domain, filled in from reference TRBV7-9 and TRBJ1-1, reads DTGVSQNPRHKITKRGQNVTFRCDPISEHNRLYWYRQTLGQGPEFLTYFQNEAQLEKSRLLSDRFSAERPKGSFSTLEIQRTEQGDSAMYLCASSLSRVMNTEAFFGQGTRLTVV.